This T cell receptor beta chain was captured by sequencing in a study of blood T cell repertoires in COVID-19. Study at large: Spain, Italy and the United States supplied samples that represented acute and convalescent COVID-19. T cells, B-cell-depleted T cells, or PBMCs supplied cDNA or gDNA.

In the authors' workflow: Using reference gene primer amplification, nucleated cell counts were estimated. Sequencing was performed with immunoSEQ multiplex PCR; in TCRdb, only in-frame clones are kept and a portion is missing. The V and J calls and clone size are taken from that table; D and trimming were inferred from the DNA. The data show about 59,000 clones, around 79% seen once. The CDR3 has 13 residues. Deletions cut 7 bases from V and 6 bases from J, with 16 bases between. In germline, CDR1 is MNHEY, CDR2 SVGAGI. This sequence originates from a man in his 60s with acute or convalescent COVID-19. V is TRBV6-5 and J is TRBJ2-7; D may be TRBD2 (6 bases). Sequenced input: peripheral blood. The CDR3 spells CASNGGSLGEQYF. The CDR3 nucleotides are TGTGCCAGCAATGGGGGGAGTCTGGGCGAGCAGTACTTC.